The rows below give T cell receptor beta chains drawn from one sample of a study of T cells after yellow fever vaccination. TCRdb re-derived calls from the 5' RACE reads in MiXCR, one entry per CDR3 protein. The repertoire holds some 170,000 distinct CDR3 sequences, with approximately 9.7% as singletons. The sample here was CD8+ T cells sorted from PBMCs, taken 45 days after the yellow fever booster vaccination. The source of these receptors is a man aged 18 to 29 who received the YFV17D yellow fever vaccine. Each CDR3 is given with its conserved first and last residue. Each record gives: V gene, D gene, clone size, J gene, CDR3 DNA, CDR3 protein. The D gene is left open where the match is weak. Clone size is given for some rows only: seen once, a few or many times, or a class if the clone is expanded.

V: TRBV12-3/TRBV12-4; D: TRBD1; size: few; J: TRBJ1-4; DNA: TGTGCCAGCAGTCTTTTCCCGGGACAGAGTAATGAAAAACTGTTTTTT; CDR3: CASSLFPGQSNEKLFF
V: TRBV6-6; D: .; size: .; J: TRBJ1-2; DNA: TGTGCCAGCAGTTACTCGAGGGGGTTCGACTATGGCTACACCTTC; CDR3: CASSYSRGFDYGYTF
V: TRBV13; D: .; size: .; J: TRBJ2-1; DNA: TGTGCCAGCAGCCCTTCCCGGGCGTATGAGCAGTTCTTC; CDR3: CASSPSRAYEQFF
V: TRBV9; D: .; size: many; J: TRBJ1-1; DNA: TGTGCCAGCAGCGAGGGGGGAGGCACTGAAGCTTTCTTT; CDR3: CASSEGGGTEAFF
V: TRBV10-3; D: .; size: few; J: TRBJ1-5; DNA: TGTGCCATCAGTGAGCAGCATCGGGAAGGACAGCCCCAGCATTTT; CDR3: CAISEQHREGQPQHF
V: TRBV11-2; D: .; size: many; J: TRBJ2-3; DNA: TGTGCCAGCAGCTTATTTGATACGCAGTATTTT; CDR3: CASSLFDTQYF
V: TRBV7-2; D: TRBD2; size: few; J: TRBJ2-1; DNA: TGTGCCAGCAGCTTACTCGGGGGGACCTACAATGAGCAGTTCTTC; CDR3: CASSLLGGTYNEQFF
V: TRBV4-3; D: .; size: .; J: TRBJ2-7; DNA: TGCGCCAGCAGCCAAGATCGTGGCCCGGTAGAGCAGTACTTC; CDR3: CASSQDRGPVEQYF
V: TRBV20-1; D: .; size: .; J: TRBJ2-3; DNA: TGCAGTGCCTGGGGGGCAGATACGCAGTATTTT; CDR3: CSAWGADTQYF
V: TRBV4-3; D: .; size: few; J: TRBJ2-3; DNA: TGCGCCAGCAGCCAAGTTGGGGTACGGGGCACAGATACGCAGTATTTT; CDR3: CASSQVGVRGTDTQYF
V: TRBV6-6; D: .; size: .; J: TRBJ1-2; DNA: TGTGCCACCGAGGGGTCAAAGAACTATGGCTACACCTTC; CDR3: CATEGSKNYGYTF
V: TRBV4-1; D: TRBD2; size: few; J: TRBJ2-7; DNA: TGCGCCAGCAGCCAAGATTTAGCGGGGGGCTTCAGGCAGTACTTC; CDR3: CASSQDLAGGFRQYF
V: TRBV7-9; D: .; size: few; J: TRBJ1-2; DNA: TGTGCCAGCAGCGCCGATTTGGGGTATGGCTACACCTTC; CDR3: CASSADLGYGYTF
V: TRBV29-1; D: .; size: .; J: TRBJ1-1; DNA: TGCAGCGTTGAGATCGGGGCGAACACTGAAGCTTTCTTT; CDR3: CSVEIGANTEAFF
V: TRBV5-5; D: TRBD1; size: few; J: TRBJ2-1; DNA: TGTGCCAGCAGCCCAAGGACAGGGCTAAGCTCCTACAATGAGCAGTTCTTC; CDR3: CASSPRTGLSSYNEQFF
V: TRBV4-3; D: .; size: .; J: TRBJ2-5; DNA: TGCGCCAGCAGCCAAGATGGGCGGGTCCAAGAGACCCAGTACTTC; CDR3: CASSQDGRVQETQYF
V: TRBV3-1; D: .; size: many; J: TRBJ1-1; DNA: TGTGCCAGCAGCATGGACTTAACGGGGGCTGAAGCTTTCTTT; CDR3: CASSMDLTGAEAFF
V: TRBV7-9; D: TRBD1; size: .; J: TRBJ2-5; DNA: TGTGCCAGCCAAACAACAGGGGGCGAGGGGGAGACCCAGTACTTC; CDR3: CASQTTGGEGETQYF